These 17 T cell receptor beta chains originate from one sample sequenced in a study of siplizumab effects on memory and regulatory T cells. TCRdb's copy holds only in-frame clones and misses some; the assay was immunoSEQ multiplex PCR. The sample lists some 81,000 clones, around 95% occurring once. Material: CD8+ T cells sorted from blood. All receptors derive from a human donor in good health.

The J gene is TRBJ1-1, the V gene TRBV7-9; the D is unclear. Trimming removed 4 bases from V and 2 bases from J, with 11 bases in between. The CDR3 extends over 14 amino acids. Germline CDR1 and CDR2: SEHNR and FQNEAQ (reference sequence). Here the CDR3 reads CASSSRVGNTEAFF. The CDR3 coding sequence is TGTGCCAGCAGCTCGCGTGTGGGCAACACTGAAGCTTTCTTT.

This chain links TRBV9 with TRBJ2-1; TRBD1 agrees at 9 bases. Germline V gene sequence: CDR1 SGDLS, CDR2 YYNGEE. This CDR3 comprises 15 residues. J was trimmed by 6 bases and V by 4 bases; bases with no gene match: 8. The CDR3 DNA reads TGTGCCAGCAGCCCAGTAGGACAGGGGCCCAATGAGCAGTTCTTC. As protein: CASSPVGQGPNEQFF.

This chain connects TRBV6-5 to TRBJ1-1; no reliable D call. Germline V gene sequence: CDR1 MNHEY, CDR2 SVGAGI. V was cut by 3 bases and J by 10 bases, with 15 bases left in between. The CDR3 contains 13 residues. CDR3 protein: CASSYDPGSRAFF. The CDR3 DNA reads TGTGCCAGCAGTTATGACCCGGGTAGTCGAGCTTTCTTT.

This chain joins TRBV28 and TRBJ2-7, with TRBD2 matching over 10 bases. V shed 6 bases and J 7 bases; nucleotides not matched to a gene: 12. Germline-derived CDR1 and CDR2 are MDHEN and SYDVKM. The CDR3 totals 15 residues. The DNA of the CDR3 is TGTGCCAGCAGGGGTGGACTAGCGGCATATAAGGAGCAGTACTTC. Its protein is CASRGGLAAYKEQYF. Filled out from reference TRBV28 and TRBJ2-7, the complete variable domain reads DVKVTQSSRYLVKRTGEKVFLECVQDMDHENMFWYRQDPGLGLRLIYFSYDVKMKEKGDIPEGYSVSREKKERFSLILESASTNQTSMYLCASRGGLAAYKEQYFGPGTRLTVT.

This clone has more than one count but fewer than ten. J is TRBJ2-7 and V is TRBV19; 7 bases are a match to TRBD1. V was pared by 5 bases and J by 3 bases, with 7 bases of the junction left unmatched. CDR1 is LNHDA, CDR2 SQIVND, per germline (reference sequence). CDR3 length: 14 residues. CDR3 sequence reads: CASSPGTAFYEQYF. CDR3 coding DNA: TGTGCCAGTAGTCCCGGGACAGCTTTCTACGAGCAGTACTTC.

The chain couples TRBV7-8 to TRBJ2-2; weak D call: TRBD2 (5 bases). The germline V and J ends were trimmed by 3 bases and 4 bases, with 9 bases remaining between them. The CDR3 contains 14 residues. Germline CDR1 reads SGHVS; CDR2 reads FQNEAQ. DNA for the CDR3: TGTGCCAGCAGCTTGAGAGGGTTCACCGGGGAGCTGTTTTTT. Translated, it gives CASSLRGFTGELFF.

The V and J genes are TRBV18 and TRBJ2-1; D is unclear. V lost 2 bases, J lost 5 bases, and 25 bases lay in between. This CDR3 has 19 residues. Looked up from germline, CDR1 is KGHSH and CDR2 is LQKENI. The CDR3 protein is CASSPEWVSGASGHNEQFF. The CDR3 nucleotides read TGTGCCAGCTCACCAGAATGGGTTTCTGGCGCCTCAGGCCACAATGAGCAGTTCTTC.

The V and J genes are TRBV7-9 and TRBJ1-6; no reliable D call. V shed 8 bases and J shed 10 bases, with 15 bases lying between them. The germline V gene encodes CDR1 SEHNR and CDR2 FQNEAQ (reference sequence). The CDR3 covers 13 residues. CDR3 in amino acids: CASGRVLSSPLHF. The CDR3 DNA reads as TGTGCCAGCGGTAGGGTGCTAAGCTCACCCCTCCACTTT.

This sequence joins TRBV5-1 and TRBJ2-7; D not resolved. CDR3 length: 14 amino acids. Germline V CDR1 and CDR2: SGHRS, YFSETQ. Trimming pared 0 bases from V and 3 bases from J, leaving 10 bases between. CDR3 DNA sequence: TGCGCCAGCAGCTTGGAGGAGTTAAGCTACGAGCAGTACTTC. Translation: CASSLEELSYEQYF.

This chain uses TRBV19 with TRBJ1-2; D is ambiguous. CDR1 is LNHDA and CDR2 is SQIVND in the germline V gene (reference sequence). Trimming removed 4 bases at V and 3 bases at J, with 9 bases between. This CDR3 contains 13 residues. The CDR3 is CASSTTWDYGYTF. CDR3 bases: TGTGCCAGTAGTACCACCTGGGACTATGGCTACACCTTC.

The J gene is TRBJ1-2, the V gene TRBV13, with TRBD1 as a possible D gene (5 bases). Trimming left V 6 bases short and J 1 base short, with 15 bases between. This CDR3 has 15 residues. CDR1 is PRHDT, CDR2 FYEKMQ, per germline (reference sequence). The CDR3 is CASSTRGSVNYGYTF. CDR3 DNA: TGTGCCAGCAGTACCCGGGGGTCCGTTAACTATGGCTACACCTTC. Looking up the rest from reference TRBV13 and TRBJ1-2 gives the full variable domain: AAGVIQSPRHLIKEKRETATLKCYPIPRHDTVYWYQQGPGQDPQFLISFYEKMQSDKGSIPDRFSAQQFSDYHSELNMSSLELGDSALYFCASSTRGSVNYGYTFGSGTRLTVV.

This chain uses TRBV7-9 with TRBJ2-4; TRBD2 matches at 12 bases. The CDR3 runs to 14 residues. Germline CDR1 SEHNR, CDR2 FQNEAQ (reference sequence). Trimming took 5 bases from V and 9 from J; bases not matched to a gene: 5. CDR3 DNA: TGTGCCAGCAGCATGACTAGCGGGAGCGGCATTCAGTACTTC. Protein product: CASSMTSGSGIQYF.

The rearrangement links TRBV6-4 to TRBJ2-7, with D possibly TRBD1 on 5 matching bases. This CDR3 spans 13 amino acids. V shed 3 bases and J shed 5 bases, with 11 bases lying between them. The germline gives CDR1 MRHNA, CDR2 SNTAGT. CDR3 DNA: TGTGCCAGCAGTGATGGTGGGGCGAACGAGCAGTACTTC. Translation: CASSDGGANEQYF.

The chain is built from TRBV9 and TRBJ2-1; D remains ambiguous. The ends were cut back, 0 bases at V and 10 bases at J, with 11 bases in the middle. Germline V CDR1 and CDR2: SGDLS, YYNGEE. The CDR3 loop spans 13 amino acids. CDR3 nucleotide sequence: TGTGCCAGCAGCGTAGATAAGCCCACGGAGCAGTTCTTC. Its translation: CASSVDKPTEQFF.

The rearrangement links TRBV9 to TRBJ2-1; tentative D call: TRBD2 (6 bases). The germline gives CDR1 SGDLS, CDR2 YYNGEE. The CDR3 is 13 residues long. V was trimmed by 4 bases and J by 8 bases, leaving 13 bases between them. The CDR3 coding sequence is TGTGCCAGCAGCTTCGGGGGTTGGGATGAGCAGTTCTTC. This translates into CASSFGGWDEQFF.

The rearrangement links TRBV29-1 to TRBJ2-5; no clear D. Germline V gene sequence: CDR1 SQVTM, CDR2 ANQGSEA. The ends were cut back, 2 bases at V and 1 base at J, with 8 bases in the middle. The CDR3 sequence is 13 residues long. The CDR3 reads CSVEPQFQETQYF. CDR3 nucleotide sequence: TGCAGCGTTGAACCGCAGTTCCAAGAGACCCAGTACTTC.

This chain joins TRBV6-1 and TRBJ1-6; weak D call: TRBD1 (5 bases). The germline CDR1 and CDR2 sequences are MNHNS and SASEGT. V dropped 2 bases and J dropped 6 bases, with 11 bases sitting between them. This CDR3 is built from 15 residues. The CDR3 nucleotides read TGTGCCAGCAGTGAATGGGGGGAAGCTAATTCACCCCTCCACTTT. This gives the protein CASSEWGEANSPLHF.